The next 20 T cell receptor beta chains were all read from a single sample in a study of identical twins. TCRdb analysed the 5' RACE reads with MiXCR anew, one entry per CDR3 protein. Here the sample spans 550,000 to 800,000 distinct CDR3 sequences, around 7.5% being singletons. These data also formed part of another study, on yellow fever vaccine responses in identical twins.

Input material: PBMCs. All receptors derive from a woman younger than 35 in good health.

This clonotype was picked up a small number of times. The chain uses TRBV25-1 and TRBJ2-7, with TRBD2 as a possible D gene (6 bases). This CDR3 region has 15 residues. The V end was cut by 3 bases, the J end by 0 bases, with 12 bases between. CDR1 and CDR2 from the germline V gene are MGHDK and SYGVNS. The CDR3 region is CASSDRGVSSYEQYF. Written as DNA, the CDR3 is TGTGCCAGCAGTGATCGCGGGGTTAGCTCCTACGAGCAGTACTTC.

This clonotype appeared many times. The chain couples TRBV7-2 to TRBJ1-1; the D gene is possibly TRBD1 (5 bases). The CDR3 totals 14 residues. Trimming removed 5 bases from V and 0 bases from J, with 10 bases in between. The germline gives CDR1 SGHTA, CDR2 FQGNSA. CDR3 sequence (DNA): TGTGCCAGCAGCCGGGGCTCTATGAACACTGAAGCTTTCTTT. Amino acid sequence: CASSRGSMNTEAFF.

CDR3 nucleotides: TGTGCCAGCAGCTTAGAGCGGACAGACACAGATACGCAGTATTTT. The encoded protein is CASSLERTDTDTQYF. The chain links TRBV7-8 to TRBJ2-3; D might be TRBD1 (6 bases). There are 15 residues in the CDR3. Germline V gene lookup returns CDR1 SGHVS and CDR2 FQNEAQ. V gave up 1 base and J gave up 2 bases, with 10 bases separating them.

This clonotype was detected only a few times. The chain carries TRBV5-5 and TRBJ1-1; weak D call: TRBD1 (5 bases). There are 15 residues in the CDR3. V was trimmed by 4 bases and J by 5 bases, leaving 18 bases between them. Germline values: CDR1 SGHKS, CDR2 YYEKEE (reference sequence). CDR3 DNA sequence: TGTGCCAGCAGCCCAAACGGGGGGGTACGGACTGAAGCTTTCTTT. This encodes CASSPNGGVRTEAFF.

This clonotype was recorded many times. As DNA, the CDR3 is TGCGCCAGCAGCCAGGGAAGGGCGAACACCGGGGAGCTGTTTTTT. Its protein product is CASSQGRANTGELFF. The chain is built from TRBV4-1 and TRBJ2-2; D call uncertain. V was pared by 3 bases and J by 0 bases, with 8 bases between. This CDR3 is 15 amino acids long. Per the germline V gene, CDR1 is MGHRA and CDR2 is YSYEKL.

The chain recombines TRBV15 with TRBJ2-2; D call uncertain. Germline V gene lookup returns CDR1 LNHNV and CDR2 YYDKDF (reference sequence). Trimming shortened V by 2 bases and J by 1 base, and 11 bases separated the two germline ends. CDR3 size: 16 residues. The CDR3 bases are TGTGCCACCAGCAGATGGTACGATCTGAACACCGGGGAGCTGTTTTTT. Translating gives CATSRWYDLNTGELFF.

This clonotype appeared many times. The V and J genes are TRBV2 and TRBJ1-4; tentative D call: TRBD1 (6 bases). CDR3 length: 16 residues. V was clipped by 5 bases and J by 0 bases, with 13 bases between them. Germline V gives CDR1 SNHLY, CDR2 FYNNEI. The CDR3 loop reads CASSKEDSATNEKLFF. CDR3 nucleotides: TGTGCCAGCAGTAAAGAGGACAGCGCAACTAATGAAAAACTGTTTTTT.

The chain combines TRBV6-5 with TRBJ1-6; no reliable D call. Trimming removed 4 bases from V and 7 bases from J, with 11 bases in between. Germline V gene sequence: CDR1 MNHEY, CDR2 SVGAGI. CDR3 length: 14 amino acids. The CDR3 here is CASSFGPINSPLHF. The CDR3 bases are TGTGCCAGCAGTTTTGGACCGATCAATTCACCCCTCCACTTT.

This clonotype has ten or more counts. V is TRBV10-3 and J is TRBJ2-3; D is ambiguous. Trimming took 4 bases from V and 5 from J, leaving 7 bases between them. The CDR3 contains 12 residues. The germline V gene has CDR1 ENHRY and CDR2 SYGVKD. The CDR3 protein is CAISGDVDTQYF. The DNA for the CDR3 is TGTGCCATCAGTGGAGACGTAGATACGCAGTATTTT.

CDR3 sequence (DNA): TGTGCCACCAGCATTTTGACAGGGGACAATGAGCAGTTCTTC. As protein: CATSILTGDNEQFF. The V and J genes are TRBV15 and TRBJ2-1, with 8 bases identical to TRBD1. Germline CDR1 LNHNV, CDR2 YYDKDF (reference sequence). This CDR3 contains 14 residues. V was clipped by 4 bases and J by 5 bases; unmatched bases: 4.

The chain links TRBV20-1 to TRBJ2-6; D possibly uses TRBD1 or TRBD2 (5 bases each). Germline CDR1 is DFQATT and CDR2 is SNEGSKA (reference sequence). The CDR3 extends over 18 amino acids. Trimming took 3 bases from V and 0 from J, leaving 18 bases between them. CDR3 in DNA: TGCAGTGCTAGGGAGGACACAAGGCTATTCTCTGGGGCCAACGTCCTGACTTTC. This translates into CSAREDTRLFSGANVLTF.

This clonotype was picked up many times. The chain couples TRBV7-8 to TRBJ2-1; D remains unclear. Trimming removed 1 base at V and 8 bases at J, with 0 bases between. Germline assignment: CDR1 SGHVS and CDR2 FQNEAQ. The CDR3 sequence is 10 residues long. Here the CDR3 reads CASSLDEQFF. In DNA form, the CDR3 reads TGTGCCAGCAGCTTAGATGAGCAGTTCTTC. The full variable domain, with the rest looked up from reference TRBV7-8 and TRBJ2-1, is GAGVSQSPRYKVAKRGQDVALRCDPISGHVSLFWYQQALGQGPEFLTYFQNEAQLDKSGLPSDRFFAERPEGSVSTLKIQRTQQEDSAVYLCASSLDEQFFGPGTRLTVL.

The chain joins TRBV10-2 to TRBJ2-5; 7 bases are shared with TRBD2. V dropped 6 bases and J dropped 4; count of bases not matched to a gene: 20. This CDR3 is 18 amino acids long. Germline CDR1 reads WSHSY; CDR2 reads SAAADI. CDR3: CASRVASGLLQGAETQYF. The CDR3 DNA sequence: TGCGCCAGCAGGGTGGCTAGCGGTTTACTTCAAGGGGCAGAGACCCAGTACTTC.

This clonotype has more than one count but fewer than ten. The gene calls are TRBV24-1 and TRBJ1-2; possible D gene TRBD1, 5 bases. The CDR3 spans 14 residues. V was cut by 4 bases and J by 4 bases, with 12 bases left in between. Germline CDR1 KGHDR, CDR2 SFDVKD. The CDR3 DNA reads TGTGCCACCAGTGAGGGACGGGGATTCTATGGCTACACCTTC. Translated, it gives CATSEGRGFYGYTF.

This clonotype occurred a few times. The chain recombines TRBV3-1 with TRBJ1-2; D ambiguous. Germline CDR1 LGHDT, CDR2 YNNKEL (reference sequence). This CDR3 is 15 amino acids long. Trimming pared 1 base from V and 4 bases from J, leaving 13 bases between. The CDR3 protein is CASSQASSESYGYTF. As DNA, the CDR3 is TGTGCCAGCAGCCAAGCTTCGTCCGAGAGCTATGGCTACACCTTC.

The rearrangement joins TRBV6-4 to TRBJ2-3, with TRBD2 identical over 10 bases. Germline lookup yields CDR1 MRHNA and CDR2 SNTAGT. Trimming cost V 6 bases and J 0 bases; bases outside gene matches: 3. The CDR3 covers 15 residues. Here the CDR3 DNA reads TGTGCCAGCAGAGAGCGGGGGGGCAGCACAGATACGCAGTATTTT. It encodes CASRERGGSTDTQYF.

This clonotype was picked up a small number of times. This sequence joins TRBV18 and TRBJ2-6; the D is unclear. Germline assignment: CDR1 KGHSH and CDR2 LQKENI. Trimming removed 0 bases from V and 0 bases from J, with 9 bases in between. The CDR3 extends over 17 amino acids. Here the CDR3 reads CASSPPFLRSGANVLTF. Here the CDR3 DNA reads TGTGCCAGCTCACCACCTTTCCTCCGCTCTGGGGCCAACGTCCTGACTTTC. Complete variable domain (other parts from reference TRBV18 and TRBJ2-6): NAGVMQNPRHLVRRRGQEARLRCSPMKGHSHVYWYRQLPEEGLKFMVYLQKENIIDESGMPKERFSAEFPKEGPSILRIQQVVRGDSAAYFCASSPPFLRSGANVLTFGAGSRLTVL.

This clonotype was seen many times. This sequence joins TRBV7-2 and TRBJ2-7, with D perhaps TRBD2 (5 bases). Germline CDR1 SGHTA, CDR2 FQGNSA. With 1 base removed from V and 2 bases from J, the gap between germline ends came to 15 bases. The CDR3 is 16 residues long. The CDR3 is CASSLVSDLVAYEQYF. The CDR3 DNA reads TGTGCCAGCAGCTTAGTTAGCGACTTGGTAGCCTACGAGCAGTACTTC.

This chain joins TRBV7-9 and TRBJ1-3; tentative D call: TRBD1 (5 bases). Germline CDR1 SEHNR, CDR2 FQNEAQ (reference sequence). V shed 6 bases and J shed 0 bases, with 12 bases lying between them. CDR3 length equals 15 residues. CDR3: CASRIAGSSGNTIYF. CDR3 sequence (DNA): TGTGCCAGCAGGATCGCAGGGTCCTCTGGAAACACCATATATTTT.

This clonotype was seen repeatedly, ten times or more. The chain is built from TRBV5-1 and TRBJ2-2, with D maybe TRBD2 (6 bases). The germline V and J ends were trimmed by 3 bases and 10 bases, with 22 bases remaining between them. The CDR3 runs to 16 residues. CDR1 and CDR2 from the germline V gene are SGHRS and YFSETQ. CDR3: CASSSRGVVGTVELFF. CDR3 nucleotide sequence: TGCGCCAGCAGCTCGCGCGGGGTAGTGGGTACTGTGGAGCTGTTTTTT.